These 2 T cell receptor beta chains share one sample of origin, sequenced in a study of regulatory T cells in long-lasting Graves disease. The time point here: newly diagnosed GD, antithyroid drugs for less than 3 months. With RNA extracted from PBMCs as input, the TCR library was made. Through Arm-PCR of CDR3 regions and iRepertoire HTBI primers, TCR beta libraries were built. From the multiplex PCR reads, TCRdb called clonotypes with MiXCR, one entry per CDR3 protein. The table lists 250,000 or so distinct CDR3 sequences, around 21% of them singletons. Here the sequenced sample was peripheral blood mononuclear cells (PBMCs), taken at new diagnosis, from a patient treated with antithyroid drugs. These receptors came from a female donor with Graves disease.

Ten or more counts support this clonotype. The chain couples TRBV4-3 to TRBJ2-1; 8 bases fit TRBD2. From germline, CDR1 is LGHNA and CDR2 YSLEER. The CDR3 covers 18 residues. The V gene end was trimmed by 0 bases and the J gene end by 2 bases; junction bases not matched to a gene: 9. CDR3 sequence (DNA): TGCGCCAGCAGCCAAGAGGTCCAGCGGGGGCGAACCTACAATGAGCAGTTCTTC. Translating it yields CASSQEVQRGRTYNEQFF.

On this clonotype: Only one base separates this from a far larger clonotype, so it likely reflects a read error. The CDR3 does not close with the conserved phenylalanine or tryptophan, likely indicating a read error. This sequence joins TRBV11-3 and TRBJ1-1; D gene uncertain. CDR3 size: 16 residues. Germline values: CDR1 SGHNT, CDR2 YENEEA. Trimming left V 0 bases short and J 1 base short, with 12 bases between. CDR3 protein: CASSLELRLKNTEAFL. CDR3 nucleotides: TGTGCCAGCAGCTTAGAACTCCGGCTGAAGAACACTGAAGCTTTCTTG.